This T cell receptor beta chain was captured by sequencing in a study of memory CD4+ T cells and cytomegalovirus serostatus. Germline loops: CDR1 SNHLY, CDR2 FYNNEI. The CDR3 extends over 14 amino acids. V shed 9 bases, J shed 8 bases, and the junction held 7 bases outside the gene matches. The sort gate was single viable CD3+CD4+CD8-CD45RO+ cells for memory CD4+ T cells. Sequencing used immunoSEQ multiplex PCR; TCRdb keeps in-frame clones, though not all of them. This table holds about 57,000 clones, under 80% found once. Sample: memory CD4+ T cells from blood. V usage is TRBV2 and J usage is TRBJ2-1; the match to TRBD2 covers 13 bases. The clonotype comes from an adult in good health and CMV-seronegative. The CDR3 DNA reads TGTGCCAGTAATAAAGGACTAGCGGGAGATGAGCAGTTCTTC. Encoded protein: CASNKGLAGDEQFF.